This is a list of T cell receptor beta chains from one sample in a study of T-cell memory formation after mild COVID-19. TCRdb analysed the 5' RACE reads with MiXCR anew, one entry per CDR3 protein. The repertoire holds almost 550,000 distinct CDR3 sequences, with roughly 22% as singletons. Sequences were obtained from PBMCs or a T cell subset sorted from them (not recorded which). These TCRs come from an adult woman who had mild COVID-19 (a few samples of this study predate the infection). Cell type and time point are not known. Each CDR3 is given without its conserved first and last residue.

v_gene: TRBV11-2; CDR3aa: ASSLDPTNTEAF
v_gene: TRBV7-6; CDR3aa: ASSSGEGLNTEAF
v_gene: TRBV20-1; CDR3aa: SATTSGGAYEQY
v_gene: TRBV24-1; CDR3aa: ATSGGRGYGYT
v_gene: TRBV10-3; CDR3aa: AISEPGEEQF
v_gene: TRBV3-1; CDR3aa: ASSHQPGLGTDTQY
v_gene: TRBV11-2; CDR3aa: ASSPRRGISPLH
v_gene: TRBV11-2; CDR3aa: ASSSAPGGGYETQY
v_gene: TRBV11-2; CDR3aa: ASSAIRSRINEQF
v_gene: TRBV12-3/TRBV12-4; CDR3aa: ASTNWGQPQH
v_gene: TRBV4-1; CDR3aa: ASSQRGGPSNQPQH
v_gene: TRBV4-1; CDR3aa: ASRSRAGGLEQY
v_gene: TRBV11-2; CDR3aa: ASSSRLAGVGSSYNEQF
v_gene: TRBV5-1; CDR3aa: ASSLTDGKNYGYT
v_gene: TRBV5-1; CDR3aa: ASCPTSNPSTDTQY
v_gene: TRBV20-1; CDR3aa: SARAGLASYEQY
v_gene: TRBV29-1; CDR3aa: SAGANYGYT
v_gene: TRBV9; CDR3aa: ASSAGQGFEKLF
v_gene: TRBV6-2/TRBV6-3; CDR3aa: ASWTGMNSGANVLT
v_gene: TRBV3-1; CDR3aa: ASSIGLAVGSYNEQF
v_gene: TRBV11-3; CDR3aa: ASSKAFSTDTQY
v_gene: TRBV20-1; CDR3aa: SAGQGANYGYT
v_gene: TRBV27; CDR3aa: ASSSNSGGLTDTQY
v_gene: TRBV10-2; CDR3aa: ASSWGWGPTDTQY
v_gene: TRBV5-1; CDR3aa: ASSPGQGETEAF
v_gene: TRBV7-9; CDR3aa: ASSQQSGEQY
v_gene: TRBV20-1; CDR3aa: SAPLVGRQETQY
v_gene: TRBV21-1; CDR3aa: ASSNIPSTDTQY
v_gene: TRBV4-2; CDR3aa: ASNIGGPYNEQF
v_gene: TRBV9; CDR3aa: ASSVGLGGTDTQY
v_gene: TRBV4-3; CDR3aa: ASSSYGDGYT
v_gene: TRBV4-3; CDR3aa: ASSQVLRGRETQY
v_gene: TRBV30; CDR3aa: AWKGQGAYEQY
v_gene: TRBV2; CDR3aa: ASTGGSGRGRGLYEQY
v_gene: TRBV7-6; CDR3aa: ASSSRQGRNSPIH
v_gene: TRBV3-1; CDR3aa: ASSPSQVITSGRYEQY
v_gene: TRBV6-5; CDR3aa: ASGGKRDNTGELF
v_gene: TRBV5-1; CDR3aa: ASSLRQDGRTDTQY
v_gene: TRBV6-2/TRBV6-3; CDR3aa: ASGQGGEKLF
v_gene: TRBV2; CDR3aa: ASSQGHLSGNTIY
v_gene: TRBV10-3; CDR3aa: AIRSPSSPSSGNTIY
v_gene: TRBV5-6; CDR3aa: ASSLPTSGGPATQY
v_gene: TRBV6-5; CDR3aa: ASSYSRRRNTEAF
v_gene: TRBV6-1; CDR3aa: ASSDWTSSAYEQY
v_gene: TRBV24-1; CDR3aa: ATSDGPSQEPQH
v_gene: TRBV7-3; CDR3aa: ASSRAGSTDTQY
v_gene: TRBV5-5; CDR3aa: ASKVGPSGWARDTQY
v_gene: TRBV5-1; CDR3aa: ASTPFLGNYGYT
v_gene: TRBV15; CDR3aa: ATSRTNPGQPQH
v_gene: TRBV30; CDR3aa: AWSVRGPPYNEQF
v_gene: TRBV6-2/TRBV6-3; CDR3aa: ASSEIQLAGGPYEQY
v_gene: TRBV7-3; CDR3aa: ASSRIRGGADTQY